Shown below are 7 T cell receptor beta chains from a single sample sequenced in a study of T-cell memory formation after mild COVID-19. TCRdb re-called the 5' RACE reads through MiXCR, storing one row per CDR3 protein. The data contain a few hundred thousand distinct CDR3 sequences, under 30% of them seen just once; the ten biggest clones take up about 13%. Input material: PBMCs or a T cell subset sorted from them (not recorded which). These receptors were obtained from an adult woman who had mild COVID-19 (a few samples of this study predate the infection). Cell type and time point are not known.

CDR3 in amino acids: CSVEDGGQGKSYTF. CDR3 in DNA: TGCAGCGTTGAAGATGGTGGACAAGGGAAGAGCTACACCTTC. The V gene is TRBV29-1, the J gene TRBJ1-2; TRBD1 might be the D (5 bases). V gave up 0 bases and J gave up 9 bases, with 17 bases separating them. Germline V gene lookup returns CDR1 SQVTM and CDR2 ANQGSEA. The CDR3 is 14 residues long.

The chain joins TRBV9 to TRBJ2-5; 8 bases fit TRBD2. Germline assignment: CDR1 SGDLS and CDR2 YYNGEE. Trimming at V came to 3 bases and at J to 5 bases, leaving 9 bases not matched to a gene. The CDR3 extends over 15 amino acids. The CDR3 here is CASSEGTRKVETQYF. For the CDR3, the DNA is TGTGCCAGCAGCGAGGGGACTAGAAAGGTCGAGACCCAGTACTTC.

A few counts support this clonotype. The chain has TRBV15 and TRBJ2-1; the D gene is possibly TRBD1 (5 bases). V lost 0 bases and J 4 bases, leaving 13 bases between the germline ends. This CDR3 region has 16 residues. Germline-derived CDR1 and CDR2 are LNHNV and YYDKDF (reference sequence). The DNA for the CDR3 is TGTGCCACCAGCAGAGATCCCGACAGAATATACAATGAGCAGTTCTTC. Translated: CATSRDPDRIYNEQFF.

In its sample, this clonotype was seen a few times. The chain joins TRBV2 to TRBJ2-2; D gene uncertain. The CDR3 extends over 12 amino acids. Germline V lookup: CDR1 SNHLY, CDR2 FYNNEI. V dropped 7 bases and J dropped 7 bases, with 10 bases sitting between them. This CDR3 is CASTLDLGELFF. The DNA for the CDR3 is TGTGCCAGCACACTGGACCTCGGGGAGCTGTTTTTT.

This clonotype has a handful of counts. This sequence joins TRBV30 and TRBJ2-7; 8 bases map to TRBD2. Per the germline V gene, CDR1 is GTSNPN and CDR2 is SVGIG (reference sequence). This CDR3 comprises 12 residues. The V segment lost 5 bases and the J segment 6 bases; nucleotides outside the gene matches: 6. CDR3 loop: CAWSGLAAEQYF. The CDR3 DNA follows: TGTGCCTGGTCCGGACTAGCCGCCGAGCAGTACTTC.

The V gene is TRBV9, the J gene TRBJ2-5, with 9 bases lining up with TRBD1. The V segment lost 1 base and the J segment 1 base; nucleotides outside the gene matches: 11. There are 18 residues in the CDR3. The germline V gene encodes CDR1 SGDLS and CDR2 YYNGEE. Here the CDR3 reads CASSVSRDRTGVQETQYF. CDR3 coding DNA: TGTGCCAGCAGCGTATCCCGGGACCGGACAGGGGTCCAAGAGACCCAGTACTTC.

This clonotype was observed once. The CDR3 spells CASSQDGEGAGGQPQHF. The CDR3 DNA sequence: TGTGCCAGCAGCCAAGATGGGGAAGGAGCCGGGGGACAGCCCCAGCATTTT. The V gene is TRBV3-1, the J gene TRBJ1-5, with D possibly matching TRBD1 (5 bases). This CDR3 is 17 amino acids long. In germline, CDR1 is LGHDT, CDR2 YNNKEL (reference sequence). V lost 0 bases and J lost 7, with 19 bases in between.